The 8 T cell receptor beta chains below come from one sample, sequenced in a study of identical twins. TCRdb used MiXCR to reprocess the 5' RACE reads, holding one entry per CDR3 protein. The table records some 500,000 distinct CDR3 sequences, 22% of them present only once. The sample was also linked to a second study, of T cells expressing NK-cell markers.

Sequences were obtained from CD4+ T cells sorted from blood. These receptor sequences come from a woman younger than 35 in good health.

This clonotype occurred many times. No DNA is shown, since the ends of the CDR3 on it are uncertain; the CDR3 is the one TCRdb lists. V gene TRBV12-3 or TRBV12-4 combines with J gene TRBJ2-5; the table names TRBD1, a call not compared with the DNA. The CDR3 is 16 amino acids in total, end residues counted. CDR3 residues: CASSTSGPKNQETQYF.

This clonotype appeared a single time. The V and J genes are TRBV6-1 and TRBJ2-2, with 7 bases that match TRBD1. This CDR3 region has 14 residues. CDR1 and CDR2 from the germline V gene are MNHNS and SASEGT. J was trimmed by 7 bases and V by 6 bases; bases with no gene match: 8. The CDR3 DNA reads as TGTGCCAGCAGCTCGGGACAGTTCGGCGGGGAGCTGTTTTTT. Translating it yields CASSSGQFGGELFF.

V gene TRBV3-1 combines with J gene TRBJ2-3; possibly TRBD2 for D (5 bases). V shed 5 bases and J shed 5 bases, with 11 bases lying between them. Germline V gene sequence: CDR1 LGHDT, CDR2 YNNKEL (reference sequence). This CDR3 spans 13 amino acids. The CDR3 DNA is TGTGCCAGCAGCGGAGCGGATCGAGATACGCAGTATTTT. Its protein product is CASSGADRDTQYF.

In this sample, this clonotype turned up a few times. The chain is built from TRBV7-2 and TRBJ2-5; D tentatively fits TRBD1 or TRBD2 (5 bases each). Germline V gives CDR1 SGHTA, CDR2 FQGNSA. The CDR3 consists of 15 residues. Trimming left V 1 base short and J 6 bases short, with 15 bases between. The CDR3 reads CASSLDASPGQTQYF. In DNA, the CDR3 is TGTGCCAGCAGCTTAGACGCCTCCCCGGGGCAGACCCAGTACTTC.

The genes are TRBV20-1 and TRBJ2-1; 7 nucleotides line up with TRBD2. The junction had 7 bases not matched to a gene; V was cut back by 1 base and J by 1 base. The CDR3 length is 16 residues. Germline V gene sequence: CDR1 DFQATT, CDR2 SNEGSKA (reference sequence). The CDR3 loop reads CSARVVDGGSYNEQFF. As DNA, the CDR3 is TGCAGTGCTAGAGTTGTCGACGGGGGGTCCTACAATGAGCAGTTCTTC.

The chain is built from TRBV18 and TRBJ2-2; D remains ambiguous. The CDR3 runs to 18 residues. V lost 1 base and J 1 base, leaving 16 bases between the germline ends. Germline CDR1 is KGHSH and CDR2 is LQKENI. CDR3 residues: CASSPRRAIQENTGELFF. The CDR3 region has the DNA TGTGCCAGCTCACCACGTAGGGCAATCCAGGAGAACACCGGGGAGCTGTTTTTT.

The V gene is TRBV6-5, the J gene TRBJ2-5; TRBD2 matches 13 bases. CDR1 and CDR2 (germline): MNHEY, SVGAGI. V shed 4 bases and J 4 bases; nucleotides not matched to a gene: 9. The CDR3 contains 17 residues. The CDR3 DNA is TGTGCCAGCAGTTTCCTTGGACTAGCGGGAGTGGGAGAGACCCAGTACTTC. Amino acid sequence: CASSFLGLAGVGETQYF.

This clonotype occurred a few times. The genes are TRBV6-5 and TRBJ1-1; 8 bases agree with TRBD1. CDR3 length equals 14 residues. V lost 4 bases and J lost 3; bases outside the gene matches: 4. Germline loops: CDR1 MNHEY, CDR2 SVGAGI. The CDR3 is CASSFDRGDTEAFF. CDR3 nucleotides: TGTGCCAGCAGTTTCGACAGGGGTGACACTGAAGCTTTCTTT.